The clone carrying this T cell receptor (beta chain) was seen at least ten times. Its target is not known. The data were taken from a study of CD8+CD57+ T cells in acquired aplastic anemia. General study results and limits: Patients and controls had in common approximately 28 CD8+ CDR3 sequences.

The germline CDR1 and CDR2 sequences are LNHDA and SQIVND (reference sequence). V shed 5 bases and J shed 1 base, with 15 bases lying between them. This CDR3 is built from 15 residues. Genomic DNA, serving as template, underwent TCR beta VDJ and CDR3 profiling. TCRdb re-analysed the reads in MiXCR, keeping a single row per CDR3 protein. The sample lists under 200,000 distinct CDR3 sequences, around 48% occurring once. Sequenced patients had shown CD8+CD57+ cell expansion by flow cytometry. Among the patients, none had received any therapy at the time of blood sampling. This sequence joins TRBV19 and TRBJ2-7, with D possibly being TRBD1 (6 bases). The sequence derives from a human donor with aplastic anemia. Material: sorted CD4+, CD8+, or CD8+CD57+ T cells (not recorded which) from PBMCs. The CDR3 spells CASSPMGAGSYEQYF. The CDR3 DNA reads TGTGCCAGTAGTCCGATGGGGGCGGGTTCCTACGAGCAGTACTTC.